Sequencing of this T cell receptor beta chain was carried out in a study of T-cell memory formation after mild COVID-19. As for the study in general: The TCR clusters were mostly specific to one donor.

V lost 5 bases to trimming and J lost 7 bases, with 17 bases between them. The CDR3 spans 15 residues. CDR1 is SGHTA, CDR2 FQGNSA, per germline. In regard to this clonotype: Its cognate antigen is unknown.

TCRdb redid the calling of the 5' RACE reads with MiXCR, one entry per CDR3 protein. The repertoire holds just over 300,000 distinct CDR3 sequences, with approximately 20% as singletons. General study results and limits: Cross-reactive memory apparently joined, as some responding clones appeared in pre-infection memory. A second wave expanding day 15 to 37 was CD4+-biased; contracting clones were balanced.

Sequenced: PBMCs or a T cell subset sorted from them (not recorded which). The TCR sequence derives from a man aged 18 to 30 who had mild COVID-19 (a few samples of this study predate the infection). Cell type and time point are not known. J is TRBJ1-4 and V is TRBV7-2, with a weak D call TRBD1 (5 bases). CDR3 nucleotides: TGTGCCAGCAGCCCAATTCCAGGGACGGGTGAAAAACTGTTTTTT. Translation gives CASSPIPGTGEKLFF.